The present T cell receptor beta chain was sequenced within a study of T cells in Graves' hyperthyroidism and ophthalmopathy. Diagnoses were established using clinical symptoms, serum thyroxine and TRAb, thyroid ultrasound and orbital computed tomography. What was amplified from RNA transcripts were TCR beta CDR3 regions. First-round RT-PCR with HTBI primers amplified the TCR CDR3 region. TCRdb fed the multiplex PCR reads into MiXCR, producing one record per CDR3 protein. The sample contains about 580,000 distinct CDR3 sequences, approximately 15% of which appear only once. This clonotype was picked up many times. Germline lookup yields CDR1 SGHTA and CDR2 FQGNSA. The CDR3 has 13 residues. The V end was cut by 5 bases, the J end by 8 bases, with 12 bases between.

The V and J genes are TRBV7-2 and TRBJ1-4; no definite D call. The sample was blood. This clonotype originated in a woman in her thirties with Graves' hyperthyroidism that later progressed to Graves' ophthalmopathy. As DNA, the CDR3 is TGTGCCAGCAGCCCCTTCTATGACGAAAAACTGTTTTTT. It translates to CASSPFYDEKLFF.